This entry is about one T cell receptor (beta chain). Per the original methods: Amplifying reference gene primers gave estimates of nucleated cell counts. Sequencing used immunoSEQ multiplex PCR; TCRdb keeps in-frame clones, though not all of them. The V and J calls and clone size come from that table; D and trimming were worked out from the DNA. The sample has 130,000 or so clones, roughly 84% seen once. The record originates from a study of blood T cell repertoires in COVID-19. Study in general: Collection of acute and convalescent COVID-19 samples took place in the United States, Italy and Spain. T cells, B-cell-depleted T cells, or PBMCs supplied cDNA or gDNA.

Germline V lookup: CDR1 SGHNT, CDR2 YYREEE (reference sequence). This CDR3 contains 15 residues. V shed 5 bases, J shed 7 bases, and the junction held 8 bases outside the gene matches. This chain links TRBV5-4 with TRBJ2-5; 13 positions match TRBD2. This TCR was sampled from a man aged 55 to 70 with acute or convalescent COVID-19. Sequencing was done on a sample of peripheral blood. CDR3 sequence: CASRRTSGGPGTQYF. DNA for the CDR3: TGTGCCAGCAGACGGACTAGCGGGGGCCCGGGGACCCAGTACTTC.